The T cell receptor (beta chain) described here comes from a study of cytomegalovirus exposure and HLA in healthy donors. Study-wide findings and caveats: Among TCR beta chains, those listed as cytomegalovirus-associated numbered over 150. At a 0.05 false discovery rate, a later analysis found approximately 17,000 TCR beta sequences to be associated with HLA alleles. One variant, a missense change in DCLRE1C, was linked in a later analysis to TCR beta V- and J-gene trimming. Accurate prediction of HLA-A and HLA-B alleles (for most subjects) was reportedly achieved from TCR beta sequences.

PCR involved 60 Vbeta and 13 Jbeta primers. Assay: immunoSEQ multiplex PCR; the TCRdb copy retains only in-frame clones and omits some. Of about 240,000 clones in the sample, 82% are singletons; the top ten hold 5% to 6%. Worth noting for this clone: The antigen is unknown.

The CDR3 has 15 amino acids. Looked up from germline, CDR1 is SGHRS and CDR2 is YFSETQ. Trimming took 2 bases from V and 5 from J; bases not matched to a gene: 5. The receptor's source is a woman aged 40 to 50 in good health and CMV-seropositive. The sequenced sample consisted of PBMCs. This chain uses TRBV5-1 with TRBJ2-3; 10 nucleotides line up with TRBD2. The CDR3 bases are TGCGCCAGCAGCTTAACTAGCGGGAAAGGAGATACGCAGTATTTT. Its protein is CASSLTSGKGDTQYF.